These T cell receptor beta chains were read from a single sample in a study of early T cells in non-severe SARS-CoV-2 infection. From the 5' RACE reads, TCRdb called clonotypes with MiXCR, one entry per CDR3 protein. This sample yields around 58,000 distinct CDR3 sequences, of which 4% to 5.5% are seen a single time; 4.9% belongs to the top ten. Sequenced material: whole blood. These receptors were taken from an adult who was a healthcare worker with PCR-confirmed SARS-CoV-2 infection or an uninfected control (not recorded which). Both conserved end residues are part of each CDR3. Fields, in order: J gene, clone size, V gene, D gene, CDR3 protein, CDR3 DNA. The D gene is left open where the match is weak. Expanded clones get a size class; other rows say once, few or many, or leave the size out.

TRBJ2-2 many TRBV20-1 NA CSARDNRASGTGELFF TGCAGTGCTAGAGATAACAGGGCATCGGGAACCGGGGAGCTGTTTTTT
TRBJ2-7 many TRBV12-3/TRBV12-4 NA CASQWGAGYEQYF TGTGCCAGCCAGTGGGGGGCGGGTTACGAGCAGTACTTC
TRBJ1-4 many TRBV7-8 NA CASSPFGNEKLFF TGTGCCAGCAGCCCCTTTGGGAACGAAAAACTGTTTTTT
TRBJ1-1 NA TRBV3-1 TRBD1 CASSQGRTGEAFF TGTGCCAGCAGCCAAGGTAGGACAGGTGAAGCTTTCTTT
TRBJ2-1 few TRBV5-1 NA CASSSRDNEQFF TGCGCCAGCAGCTCAAGGGACAATGAGCAGTTCTTC
TRBJ1-6 many TRBV7-6 TRBD1 CASSLGTGDNSPLHF TGTGCCAGCAGCCTAGGGACAGGGGATAATTCACCCCTCCACTTT
TRBJ2-7 many TRBV20-1 TRBD1 CSAAGQGAYEQYF TGCAGTGCTGCAGGGCAGGGGGCATACGAGCAGTACTTC
TRBJ2-2 many TRBV12-3/TRBV12-4 NA CASRSRLGRAGELFF TGTGCCAGCAGGTCACGGCTGGGCAGGGCCGGGGAGCTGTTTTTT
TRBJ2-7 NA TRBV13 NA CASSLRFPGTYEQYF TGTGCCAGCAGCTTACGTTTCCCGGGTACCTACGAGCAGTACTTC
TRBJ1-1 many TRBV7-2 TRBD1 CASSPYSQGAGTEAFF TGTGCCAGCAGCCCCTATTCCCAGGGGGCGGGCACTGAAGCTTTCTTT
TRBJ1-1 many TRBV18 TRBD1 CASQDRGNTEAFF TGTGCCAGCCAGGACAGGGGGAACACTGAAGCTTTCTTT
TRBJ2-7 few TRBV25-1 NA CASGTLYEQYF TGTGCCAGCGGGACCCTCTACGAGCAGTACTTC
TRBJ1-3 many TRBV12-3/TRBV12-4 NA CASSTRNTIYF TGTGCCAGCAGTACTAGAAACACCATATATTTT
TRBJ2-7 many TRBV2 TRBD2 CASNSHYLGLAGPYSIEQYF TGTGCCAGCAACTCCCATTACTTGGGACTAGCGGGTCCCTACTCCATCGAGCAGTACTTC
TRBJ1-4 few TRBV7-2 NA CASSAQGTTNEKLFF TGTGCCAGCAGCGCCCAAGGGACAACTAATGAAAAACTGTTTTTT
TRBJ1-4 NA TRBV5-5 NA CASTQVGGEKLFF TGTGCCAGCACCCAGGTGGGGGGTGAAAAACTGTTTTTT
TRBJ2-7 many TRBV18 TRBD2 CASSPSREGEQYF TGTGCCAGCTCACCTAGTCGGGAGGGCGAGCAGTACTTC
TRBJ2-5 few TRBV3-1 NA CASSLNLGTEETQYF TGTGCCAGCAGCCTAAATTTAGGTACAGAAGAGACCCAGTACTTC
TRBJ1-2 many TRBV6-1 NA CASSEPGFGNYGYTF TGTGCCAGCAGTGAACCGGGTTTCGGTAACTATGGCTACACCTTC
TRBJ2-1 few TRBV7-8 NA CASTLRDGSSYNEQFF TGTGCCAGCACCCTTCGGGACGGAAGCTCCTACAATGAGCAGTTCTTC
TRBJ2-4 NA TRBV7-9 NA CASSSLIENIQYF TGTGCCAGCAGCTCTCTGATCGAAAACATTCAGTACTTC
TRBJ2-1 NA TRBV19 NA CASNGGYFDEQFF TGTGCCAGTAATGGGGGCTACTTCGATGAGCAGTTCTTC
TRBJ1-1 many TRBV3-1 TRBD1 CASSQETTGGEAFF TGTGCCAGCAGCCAAGAGACAACAGGGGGTGAAGCTTTCTTT
TRBJ1-1 many TRBV7-2 NA CASSFISGGAFF TGTGCCAGCAGCTTTATCTCGGGTGGAGCTTTCTTT
TRBJ2-3 many TRBV7-9 NA CASSLQGVADTQYF TGTGCCAGCAGCTTACAAGGGGTGGCAGATACGCAGTATTTT
TRBJ2-1 many TRBV20-1 TRBD2 CSARDEAGTSSNEQFF TGCAGTGCTAGAGATGAGGCCGGGACTAGCAGTAATGAGCAGTTCTTC
TRBJ2-7 many TRBV21-1 NA CASRIRDRAYEQYF TGTGCCAGCAGGATTCGGGACAGGGCTTACGAGCAGTACTTC
TRBJ1-1 NA TRBV9 NA CASSQGGKAFF TGTGCCAGCAGCCAGGGAGGGAAAGCTTTCTTT
TRBJ1-5 NA TRBV20-1 TRBD1 CSAAGGGQPQHF TGCAGTGCGGCAGGGGGAGGTCAGCCCCAGCATTTT
TRBJ2-1 many TRBV6-6 NA CATTGISYNEQFF TGTGCCACTACAGGGATCTCCTACAATGAGCAGTTCTTC
TRBJ2-4 many TRBV7-6 TRBD2 CASSLGRWTSGVKNIQYF TGTGCCAGCAGCTTAGGACGCTGGACTAGTGGGGTTAAAAACATTCAGTACTTC
TRBJ1-1 many TRBV29-1 NA CSVGGTANTEAFF TGCAGCGTCGGGGGCACTGCTAACACTGAAGCTTTCTTT